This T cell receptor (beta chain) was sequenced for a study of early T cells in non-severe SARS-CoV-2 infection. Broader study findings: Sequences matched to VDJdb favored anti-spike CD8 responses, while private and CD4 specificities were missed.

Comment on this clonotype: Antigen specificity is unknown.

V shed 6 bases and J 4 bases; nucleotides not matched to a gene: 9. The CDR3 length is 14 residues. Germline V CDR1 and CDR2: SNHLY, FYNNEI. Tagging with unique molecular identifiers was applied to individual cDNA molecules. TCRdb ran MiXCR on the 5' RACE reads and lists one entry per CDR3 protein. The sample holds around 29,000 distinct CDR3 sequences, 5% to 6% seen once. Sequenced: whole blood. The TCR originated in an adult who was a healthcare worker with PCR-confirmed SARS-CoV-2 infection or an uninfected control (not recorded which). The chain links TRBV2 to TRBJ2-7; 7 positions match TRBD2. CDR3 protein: CASRVSRLAYEQYF. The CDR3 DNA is TGTGCCAGCAGAGTGAGCCGACTAGCTTACGAGCAGTACTTC.